These T cell receptor beta chains were read from a single sample in a study of human T cells and chemical hapten exposure. MiXCR, applied by TCRdb to the RACE reads, yields one record per CDR3 protein. The sample contains under 110,000 distinct CDR3 sequences, 9.5% to 15% of which appear only once. This specimen consisted of whole blood, obtained in connection with sensitization to the hapten diphenylcyclopropenone (DPC). The receptors here all came from a woman aged 50 to 60 with alopecia areata. Some clones in this sample may be carry-over from other donors' samples. CDR3s include the opening cysteine and the closing phenylalanine or tryptophan. The order of the fields is J gene, clone size, V gene, D gene, CDR3 protein, CDR3 DNA. The D gene is left open where the match is weak. Expanded clones are given a class, and other clones once, few, many or no size at all.

>TRBJ2-4|-|TRBV5-8|-
CASSRGGILDKNIQYF
TGTGCCAGCAGCCGGGGCGGAATTCTAGACAAAAACATTCAGTACTTC
>TRBJ2-3|many|TRBV7-2|TRBD2
CASSSSGARDTQYF
TGTGCCAGCAGCTCCAGCGGGGCCAGAGATACGCAGTATTTT
>TRBJ2-2|-|TRBV12-3/TRBV12-4|-
CASSPQGRGLAANTGELFF
TGTGCCAGCAGCCCACAGGGAAGAGGGCTAGCGGCGAACACCGGGGAGCTGTTTTTT
>TRBJ1-1|many|TRBV12-3/TRBV12-4|-
CASSWENTEAFF
TGTGCCAGCAGTTGGGAGAACACTGAAGCTTTCTTT
>TRBJ2-2|many|TRBV5-1|TRBD1
CASSRGQANTGELFF
TGTGCCAGCAGCCGAGGACAGGCGAACACCGGGGAGCTGTTTTTT
>TRBJ2-7|few|TRBV28|-
CASPPGGGAGDLGQYF
TGTGCCAGCCCTCCTGGGGGGGGTGCAGGGGACCTGGGGCAGTACTTC
>TRBJ1-2|few|TRBV21-1|-
CASNGYTF
TGTGCCAGCAATGGCTACACCTTC
>TRBJ1-2|many|TRBV6-6|-
CAGRGNYGYTF
TGTGCTGGGAGGGGCAACTATGGCTACACCTTC
>TRBJ2-3|-|TRBV5-1|TRBD2
CASSVHGVLAGEVTDTQYF
TGCGCCAGCAGCGTCCACGGGGTCCTAGCGGGAGAGGTCACAGATACGCAGTATTTT
>TRBJ2-7|few|TRBV6-2/TRBV6-3|-
CASSYRVREQYF
TGTGCCAGCAGTTACAGGGTTCGCGAGCAGTACTTC
>TRBJ1-1|few|TRBV7-9|-
CASSTRQVGTEAFF
TGTGCCAGCAGCACCCGACAGGTCGGCACTGAAGCTTTCTTT
>TRBJ1-1|few|TRBV18|-
CASSHSREEAFF
TGTGCCAGCTCACACTCCAGGGAAGAAGCTTTCTTT
>TRBJ2-6|-|TRBV11-2|-
CASSLVGRRVAGANVLTF
TGTGCCAGCAGCTTAGTAGGACGGAGGGTCGCTGGGGCCAACGTCCTGACTTTC
>TRBJ2-6|many|TRBV20-1|-
CSARRDISGANVLTF
TGCAGTGCAAGAAGGGACATCTCTGGGGCCAACGTCCTGACTTTC
>TRBJ1-6|-|TRBV6-5|TRBD1
CASSYFTGTGYNSPLHF
TGTGCCAGCAGTTACTTCACTGGGACAGGTTATAATTCACCCCTCCACTTT
>TRBJ2-1|many|TRBV5-4|-
CASSSDRRAVARWDEQFF
TGTGCCAGCAGCTCCGATCGGCGGGCAGTCGCACGTTGGGATGAGCAGTTCTTC
>TRBJ2-7|many|TRBV6-5|TRBD1
CASSPHEGTATYEQYF
TGTGCCAGCAGTCCTCATGAAGGGACAGCCACCTACGAGCAGTACTTC
>TRBJ2-5|-|TRBV6-2/TRBV6-3|-
CASSYYDRTKETQYF
TGTGCCAGCAGTTACTACGACAGGACCAAAGAGACCCAGTACTTC
>TRBJ2-3|many|TRBV12-3/TRBV12-4|TRBD2
CASSSGTSGGYSTDTQYF
TGTGCCAGCAGCAGCGGGACTAGCGGAGGGTATAGCACAGATACGCAGTATTTT
>TRBJ1-5|-|TRBV6-5|TRBD1
CASSYTQGAGQPQHF
TGTGCCAGCAGTTACACGCAGGGGGCCGGTCAGCCCCAGCATTTT
>TRBJ2-5|-|TRBV28|-
CASSPGFWETQYF
TGTGCCAGCAGCCCAGGGTTTTGGGAGACCCAGTACTTC
>TRBJ1-1|many|TRBV28|-
CASSMLLTEAFF
TGTGCCAGCAGTATGCTACTCACTGAAGCTTTCTTT
>TRBJ1-5|many|TRBV6-1|TRBD1
CASSGGTGSNSNQPQHF
TGTGCCAGCAGTGGAGGGACAGGGAGCAATAGCAATCAGCCCCAGCATTTT
>TRBJ2-3|few|TRBV6-2/TRBV6-3|-
CASNYGGSTDTQYF
TGTGCCAGCAACTACGGGGGCAGCACAGATACGCAGTATTTT
>TRBJ2-2|-|TRBV20-1|-
CSAPGTANTGELFF
TGCAGTGCCCCCGGGACGGCGAACACCGGGGAGCTGTTTTTT
>TRBJ1-4|few|TRBV28|-
CASRTGATNEKLFF
TGTGCCAGCAGGACCGGGGCAACTAATGAAAAACTGTTTTTT
>TRBJ2-5|many|TRBV12-3/TRBV12-4|-
CASHHSEAAYRDSPYF
TGTGCCAGCCACCATTCAGAGGCGGCTTACAGGGATTCCCCCTACTTC
>TRBJ1-1|many|TRBV7-9|-
CASSLDILPDTEAFF
TGTGCCAGCAGTTTGGACATCCTCCCTGACACTGAAGCTTTCTTT
>TRBJ1-1|-|TRBV7-7|-
CASSRTENTEAFF
TGTGCTAGCAGCAGGACAGAAAACACTGAAGCTTTCTTT
>TRBJ2-7|few|TRBV28|TRBD2
CASSQGGLEYEQYF
TGTGCCAGCAGCCAAGGCGGACTAGAGTACGAGCAGTACTTC